This T cell receptor (beta chain) is from a study of shared clonotypes between healthy human individuals. Study-wide findings and caveats: Generally, estimated richness proved larger in naive subsets than it did in memory subsets. Represented diversity (both genetic and exposure-history) was limited by the small number of donors.

V lost 5 bases and J 5 bases, leaving 6 bases between the germline ends. The CDR3 runs to 12 residues. Looked up from germline, CDR1 is MNHNY and CDR2 is SVGAGI (reference sequence). HIV-negative, healthy adults without recent acute infections or vaccinations were the donors. Remarks on this clone: Its matching antigen is unknown. Other DNA sequences in this sample translate to the same CDR3.

The run depth of the assay was deep. Here immunoSEQ multiplex PCR was the method, and the copy in TCRdb shows in-frame clones only, minus some. The sample lists approximately 500,000 clones, about 96% occurring once. Input material: naive CD4+ T cells sorted from blood. The subset denotes: CD45RA+ positively selected. The TCR was taken from a woman aged 25 to 39 in good health. The J gene is TRBJ2-2, the V gene TRBV6-6; D unresolved. In DNA, the CDR3 is TGTGCCAGCAGTCAAAGGACCGGGGAGCTGTTTTTT. Encoded protein: CASSQRTGELFF.